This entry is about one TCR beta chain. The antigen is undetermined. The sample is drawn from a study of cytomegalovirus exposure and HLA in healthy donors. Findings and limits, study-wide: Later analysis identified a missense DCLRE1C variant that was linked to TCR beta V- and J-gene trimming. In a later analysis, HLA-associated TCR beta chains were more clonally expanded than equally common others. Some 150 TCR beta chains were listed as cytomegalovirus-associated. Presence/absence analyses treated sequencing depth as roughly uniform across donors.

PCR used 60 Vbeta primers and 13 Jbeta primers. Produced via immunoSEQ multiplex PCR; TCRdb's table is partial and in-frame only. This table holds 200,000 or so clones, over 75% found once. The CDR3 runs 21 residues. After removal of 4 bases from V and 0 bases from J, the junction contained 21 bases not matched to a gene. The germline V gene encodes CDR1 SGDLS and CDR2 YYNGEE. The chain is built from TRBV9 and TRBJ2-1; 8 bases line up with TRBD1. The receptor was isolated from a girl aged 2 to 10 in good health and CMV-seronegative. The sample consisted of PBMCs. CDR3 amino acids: CASSLTPGGQVLTGSYNEQFF. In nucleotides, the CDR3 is TGTGCCAGCAGCCTTACCCCAGGGGGACAGGTGCTTACCGGCTCCTACAATGAGCAGTTCTTC.